The 5 T cell receptor beta chains reported below all come from one sample, sequenced in a study of blood T cell repertoires in COVID-19. Assay used: immunoSEQ multiplex PCR; TCRdb lists only in-frame clones, some missing. The sample contains approximately 260,000 clones, about 80% of which appear only once. The sample was PBMCs or T cells enriched from blood (not recorded which). These receptors originate from a man aged 50-60 years who had recovered from COVID-19.

Remarks on this clone: Other DNA sequences in this sample translate to the same CDR3. The chain is built from TRBV5-6 and TRBJ2-7; unclear D gene. The CDR3 is 11 amino acids. Trimming cost V 3 bases and J 2 bases, with 3 bases left between them. Germline V gene sequence: CDR1 SGHDT, CDR2 YYEEEE. CDR3 in amino acids: CASSSAYEQYF. CDR3 nucleotides: TGTGCCAGCAGCTCGGCCTACGAGCAGTACTTC.

The chain links TRBV5-5 to TRBJ2-3; the match to TRBD1 covers 9 bases. This CDR3 spans 16 amino acids. Germline CDR1 is SGHKS and CDR2 is YYEKEE (reference sequence). The J segment lost 2 bases and the V segment lost 4 bases, leaving 8 bases of the junction unmatched. For the CDR3, the DNA is TGTGCCAGCAGCGCCCGGGACAGGGTATCCACAGATACGCAGTATTTT. Translating it yields CASSARDRVSTDTQYF.

The chain combines TRBV18 with TRBJ2-2, with D perhaps TRBD2 (6 bases). Germline-derived CDR1 and CDR2 are KGHSH and LQKENI. V was trimmed by 0 bases and J by 10 bases, leaving 12 bases between them. The CDR3 consists of 14 residues. The CDR3 DNA is TGTGCCAGCTCACCACCGGGGAGGCGGGCGGAGCTGTTTTTT. It specifies CASSPPGRRAELFF.

This clone was picked up many times. This chain joins TRBV19 and TRBJ2-5, with a possible D match to TRBD2 (6 bases). The V end was cut by 1 base, the J end by 4 bases, with 13 bases between. Germline V gene data show CDR1 as LNHDA and CDR2 as SQIVND (reference sequence). The CDR3 has 15 amino acids. CDR3 residues: CASSIGAGWGETQYF. CDR3 in DNA: TGTGCCAGTAGTATAGGGGCGGGGTGGGGAGAGACCCAGTACTTC.

This chain uses TRBV5-1 with TRBJ2-5; the D gene is possibly TRBD2 (6 bases). V was trimmed by 0 bases and J by 5 bases, leaving 14 bases between them. The CDR3 has 15 residues. Germline CDR1 and CDR2: SGHRS and YFSETQ. The CDR3 loop reads CASSLVGGTWETQYF. In DNA, the CDR3 is TGCGCCAGCAGCTTGGTTGGCGGGACCTGGGAGACCCAGTACTTC.